This T cell receptor beta chain derives from a study of metastatic and nonmetastatic thyroid tumors. TCRdb used MiXCR to call clones anew from the PCR reads. Of about 92,000 clones in the sample, approximately 15% were seen once. With 2 bases removed from V and 2 bases from J, the gap between germline ends came to 4 bases. The CDR3 totals 12 residues. Germline CDR1 is SGHRS and CDR2 is YFSETQ. The entire patient cohort was treatment-naive prior to thyroid surgery. This clone was recorded at least ten times. Source material: blood. The receptor's source is a female donor with papillary thyroid cancer or a benign thyroid nodule (not recorded which). Some clones in this sample may be carry-over from other donors' samples. V usage is TRBV5-1 and J usage is TRBJ2-5; D ambiguous. CDR3 residues: CASSLDQETQYF. The CDR3 nucleotides read TGCGCCAGCAGCTTAGATCAAGAGACCCAGTACTTC. Full variable domain (remainder filled in from reference TRBV5-1 and TRBJ2-5): KAGVTQTPRYLIKTRGQQVTLSCSPISGHRSVSWYQQTPGQGLQFLFEYFSETQRNKGNFPGRFSGRQFSNSRSEMNVSTLELGDSALYLCASSLDQETQYFGPGTRLLVL.